The rows below give T cell receptor beta chains drawn from one sample of a study of cytomegalovirus exposure and HLA in healthy donors. The protocol was immunoSEQ multiplex PCR, while the TCRdb copy is restricted to in-frame clones and leaves out a portion. The sample shows around 170,000 clones, approximately 84% of them seen only once. The sequenced material came from PBMCs. The source is a man aged 50 to 60 in good health and CMV-seronegative. The CDR3 runs from the conserved cysteine through the conserved F or W. A D gene is named only where the DNA matches it firmly. The size of a clone is reported for some rows only, either as once, few or many, or as a class for expanded clones.

J,D,size,V,DNA,CDR3
TRBJ1-5,TRBD1,.,TRBV23-1,TGCGCCAGCAGTCAAAACAAGCAGGGGGCGAGCAATCAGCCCCAGCATTTT,CASSQNKQGASNQPQHF
TRBJ1-1,.,few,TRBV2,TGTGCCAGCAGTGCAAACTCGAACACTGAAGCTTTCTTT,CASSANSNTEAFF
TRBJ1-1,TRBD1,.,TRBV25-1,TGTGCCAGCAGACTGACAGGGCGTTATTCTGAAGCTTTCTTT,CASRLTGRYSEAFF
TRBJ1-1,TRBD1,.,TRBV29-1,TGCAGCGTTTTCCCAGGACAGGGGGTATTTCTTGGTGAAGCTTTCTTT,CSVFPGQGVFLGEAFF
TRBJ1-4,.,.,TRBV11-2,TGTGCCAGCAGCTTGCCCCACGACGACAGTTCTTTTAATGAAAAACTGTTTTTT,CASSLPHDDSSFNEKLFF
TRBJ2-2,.,once,TRBV2,TGTGCCAGCAGTGAACTCGGGACACTTACCGGGGAGCTGTTTTTT,CASSELGTLTGELFF
TRBJ1-3,.,few,TRBV4-2,TGTGCCAGCAGCCAGTTGGGGCAGCGGGACTCTGGAAACACCATATATTTT,CASSQLGQRDSGNTIYF
TRBJ2-2,.,.,TRBV5-6,TGTGCCAGCAGCTTGGGGACAACCATCACCGGGGAGCTGTTTTTT,CASSLGTTITGELFF
TRBJ1-3,.,.,TRBV19,TGTGCCAGTAGTATTATTGGAAACACCATATATTTT,CASSIIGNTIYF
TRBJ2-1,TRBD2,.,TRBV30,TGTGCCTGGGGAGAAGGGAGCGGGGGGGCGAATGAGCAGTTCTTC,CAWGEGSGGANEQFF
TRBJ1-2,TRBD1,.,TRBV11-2,TGTGCCAGCAGCCCATTGGACAGGGAAAATGGCTACACCTTC,CASSPLDRENGYTF
TRBJ2-3,.,.,TRBV19,TGTGCCAGTAGTATAGTCCGGGGGGCAGGTGCAGATACGCAGTATTTT,CASSIVRGAGADTQYF
TRBJ1-5,.,once,TRBV2,TGTGCCAGCAGCGAGGGCAATCAGCCCCAGCATTTT,CASSEGNQPQHF
TRBJ1-6,TRBD1,few,TRBV7-8,TGTGCCAGCAGCTTAGGTCGGGACAGAGATAATTCACCCCTCCACTTT,CASSLGRDRDNSPLHF
TRBJ2-1,.,.,TRBV19,TGTGCCAGTAGTAGCGGGGATTTTTACAATGAGCAGTTCTTC,CASSSGDFYNEQFF
TRBJ2-2,.,.,TRBV2,TGTGCCAGCACGGGGGACCGCACCGGGGAGCTGTTTTTT,CASTGDRTGELFF
TRBJ2-7,TRBD2,once,TRBV6-5,TGTGCCAGCAGTTACGGGGGGGATACCTACGAGCAGTACTTC,CASSYGGDTYEQYF
TRBJ2-5,TRBD2,.,TRBV4-2,TGTGCCAGCAGCCAAGATACGAAGCGGGGGGGCTGGGAGACCCAGTACTTC,CASSQDTKRGGWETQYF
TRBJ1-1,TRBD1,few,TRBV5-6,TGTGCCAGCAGCCTACGGGCAGGGGGAGCTGAAGCTTTCTTT,CASSLRAGGAEAFF
TRBJ2-7,.,.,TRBV10-3,TGTGCCATTTCAGGGGGGCGCGAGCAGTACTTC,CAISGGREQYF
TRBJ2-5,TRBD1,.,TRBV19,TGTGCCAGTAGTCCCGGGACAGGGCACGTGGAGCAGTACTTC,CASSPGTGHVEQYF
TRBJ2-3,.,few,TRBV6-1,TGTGCCAGCAGTCTACCTTTCGGGACTCCAGATACGCAGTATTTT,CASSLPFGTPDTQYF
TRBJ1-5,.,.,TRBV4-1,TGCGCCAGCAGTGGAGGGGCGTTCAATCAGCCCCAGCATTTT,CASSGGAFNQPQHF
TRBJ1-2,.,.,TRBV21-1,TGTGCCAGCAGCAAAGCGGGACAGGAAGTTTTATCTGGCTACACCTTC,CASSKAGQEVLSGYTF
TRBJ2-7,TRBD1,.,TRBV7-9,TGTGCCAGCAGCCCTCGGACAGGGATCTACGAGCAGTACTTC,CASSPRTGIYEQYF
TRBJ1-1,TRBD1,.,TRBV7-6,TGTGCCAGCAGCTTAGGGGACAGGGGGAACACTGAAGCTTTCTTT,CASSLGDRGNTEAFF
TRBJ2-3,.,once,TRBV6-5,TGTGCCAGCAGTAACCAGGGATTCCTTAATACGCAGTATTTT,CASSNQGFLNTQYF
TRBJ1-2,TRBD1,.,TRBV2,TGTGCCAGCAGTCCTTCTGGAGAGTGGACAGGGGTTGGCTACACCTTC,CASSPSGEWTGVGYTF
TRBJ1-4,TRBD1,.,TRBV7-2,TGTGCCAGCAGCTTGGGACAGGGGGATGAAAAACTGTTTTTT,CASSLGQGDEKLFF
TRBJ2-7,TRBD2,.,TRBV9,TGTGCCAGCAGTGCAGCGGGGGCTTACGAGCAGTACTTC,CASSAAGAYEQYF
TRBJ2-7,.,.,TRBV4-1,TGCGCCAGCAGCCAAGATCGGGGGACCCTCTACGAGCAGTACTTC,CASSQDRGTLYEQYF
TRBJ2-5,.,.,TRBV7-9,TGTGCCAGCAGCTTAATAAGACAGGAGACCCAGTACTTC,CASSLIRQETQYF
TRBJ2-1,TRBD2,.,TRBV7-9,TGTTCCAGCAGCCCCGGGGGGGCATTAAACGAGCAGTTCTTC,CSSSPGGALNEQFF
TRBJ2-7,TRBD1,.,TRBV5-1,TGCGCCAGCAGCTGGGGCAGGGGGCCCTACGAGCAGTACTTC,CASSWGRGPYEQYF
TRBJ1-1,TRBD1,.,TRBV7-6,TGTGCCAGCAGCCCTAGACAGGGGGCGCGGAACACTGAAGCTTTCTTT,CASSPRQGARNTEAFF
TRBJ2-3,.,.,TRBV7-2,TGTGCCAGCAGTTCACAGACAGGCACAGATACGCAGTATTTT,CASSSQTGTDTQYF
TRBJ2-7,.,.,TRBV30,TGTGCCTGGAGTGGGCTCCGCGAGCAGTACTTC,CAWSGLREQYF
TRBJ1-5,.,once,TRBV6-4,TGTGCCAGCAGTCCTGACGCCGGCGGAGGCAATCAGCCCCAGCATTTT,CASSPDAGGGNQPQHF
TRBJ2-5,.,.,TRBV7-6,TGTGCCAGCAGGGGGACACACGAGACCCAGTACTTC,CASRGTHETQYF
TRBJ2-3,.,.,TRBV5-1,TGCGCCAGCACGGAGCCTGGCGGGGCTAGCACAGATACGCAGTATTTT,CASTEPGGASTDTQYF
TRBJ2-5,.,.,TRBV7-9,TGTGCCAGCAGCTCCTGGACTCTACAAGAGACCCAGTACTTC,CASSSWTLQETQYF
TRBJ2-1,.,.,TRBV5-6,TGTGCCAGCAGCACTTGGGACAAGGATGAGCAGTTCTTC,CASSTWDKDEQFF
TRBJ2-3,.,few,TRBV7-6,TGTGCCAGCAGCGCCGGGACTCCCGGCGCAGATACGCAGTATTTT,CASSAGTPGADTQYF
TRBJ1-3,TRBD1,.,TRBV9,TGTGCCAGCAGCCCCGACAGGGCCGGAAACACCATATATTTT,CASSPDRAGNTIYF
TRBJ2-7,TRBD1,.,TRBV18,TGTGCCAGCTCACCAGGGACAGGGGACTACGAGCAGTACTTC,CASSPGTGDYEQYF
TRBJ2-4,.,few,TRBV2,TGTGCCAGCGCGGGGAGTAGCGGCGGAAACATTCAGTACTTC,CASAGSSGGNIQYF
TRBJ2-7,.,once,TRBV29-1,TGCAGCGTTGAAGACAGACTCTACGAGCAGTACTTC,CSVEDRLYEQYF
TRBJ2-1,TRBD2,once,TRBV6-4,TGTGCCAGCAGTGAGGGACTAGCGGAGTACAATGAGCAGTTCTTC,CASSEGLAEYNEQFF
TRBJ2-7,TRBD2,.,TRBV6-1,TGTGCCAGCAGTGAACCCTTCCTGACTAGCGGGGGGTACTACGAGCAGTACTTC,CASSEPFLTSGGYYEQYF
TRBJ1-4,.,.,TRBV19,TGTGCCAGTAGTACCCACAGGGTCACTAATGAAAAACTGTTTTTT,CASSTHRVTNEKLFF
TRBJ2-2,.,few,TRBV30,TGTGCCTACACGGCGACAGAATACACCGGGGAGCTGTTTTTT,CAYTATEYTGELFF
TRBJ2-3,.,once,TRBV7-7,TGTGCTAGCAGCTTAAATCCGGGAGCAGATACGCAGTATTTT,CASSLNPGADTQYF
TRBJ2-4,TRBD1,.,TRBV6-1,TGTGCCAGCGGGGGACAGGGGACGACCAAAAACATTCAGTACTTC,CASGGQGTTKNIQYF
TRBJ2-1,TRBD2,.,TRBV11-2,TGTGCCAGCAGCTATCTAGCGGGGGGGCTCAATAGCCATGAGCAGTTCTTC,CASSYLAGGLNSHEQFF
TRBJ1-2,TRBD1,.,TRBV19,TGTGCCAGCCGGGGACAGGGCCACTATGGCTACACCTTC,CASRGQGHYGYTF
TRBJ2-7,TRBD2,.,TRBV28,TGTGCCAGCAGTTCCCGCTCTAGCGGGGTTTACGAGCAGTACTTC,CASSSRSSGVYEQYF
TRBJ2-6,.,.,TRBV14,TGTGCCAGCAGCCACGGCTCTGGGGCCAACGTCCTGACTTTC,CASSHGSGANVLTF
TRBJ1-1,.,.,TRBV2,TGTGCCCGCAACCGCGGGGGGTTTGACACTGAAGCTTTCTTT,CARNRGGFDTEAFF
TRBJ1-3,.,few,TRBV7-2,TGTGCCAGCAGTCCAGGGCTCTCTGGAAACACCATATATTTT,CASSPGLSGNTIYF
TRBJ2-7,.,.,TRBV11-2,TGTGCCAGCAGCTTCGCCCAGGGGACCTACGAGCAGTACTTC,CASSFAQGTYEQYF